The sequence of this T cell receptor (beta chain) was determined in a study of blood T cell repertoires in COVID-19. Across the study: Samples taken during acute and convalescent COVID-19 were collected in the United States, Italy and Spain. T cells, B-cell-depleted T cells, or PBMCs provided the cDNA or gDNA that served as material.

The CDR3 is 14 amino acids. Original processing notes: By means of reference gene primer amplification, nucleated cell counts were estimated. TCRdb's table, derived via immunoSEQ multiplex PCR, lists solely in-frame clones and lacks some. That table supplies the V and J calls and clone size; D and trimming were determined from the DNA. In the table there are hundreds of thousands of clones, roughly 91% of which are singletons. The origin of this receptor is a woman aged 50 to 65 with COVID-19, enrolled during active disease. Sequencing used peripheral blood. The chain carries TRBV21-1 and TRBJ1-1; the table names TRBD1, a call not compared with the DNA. TRBV21-1 has pseudogene status. CDR3 DNA sequence: TGTGCCAGCAGCACCGGACAGGGGAACACTGAAGCTTTCTTT. Amino acids: CASSTGQGNTEAFF.